This T cell receptor beta chain was sequenced in a study of CD8 T cells in Susac syndrome. An amount of RNA that ranged from roughly 0.5 to 1 ug was reverse transcribed with random hexamers. TCRdb re-called the immunoSEQ multiplex PCR reads with MiXCR, one entry per CDR3 protein. The data hold about 280,000 distinct CDR3 sequences, with about 85% observed a single time. Trimming removed 6 bases from V and 5 bases from J; junction bases left unmatched: 3. The CDR3 contains 13 residues. The material sequenced was CD8+ T cells from PBMCs. The TCR sequence derives from a human donor with multiple sclerosis. This chain joins TRBV12-3 or TRBV12-4 and TRBJ1-2, with TRBD1 matching over 10 bases. Here the CDR3 reads CASSRTGGYGYTF. The CDR3 nucleotides read TGTGCCAGCAGCAGGACAGGGGGATATGGCTACACCTTC.